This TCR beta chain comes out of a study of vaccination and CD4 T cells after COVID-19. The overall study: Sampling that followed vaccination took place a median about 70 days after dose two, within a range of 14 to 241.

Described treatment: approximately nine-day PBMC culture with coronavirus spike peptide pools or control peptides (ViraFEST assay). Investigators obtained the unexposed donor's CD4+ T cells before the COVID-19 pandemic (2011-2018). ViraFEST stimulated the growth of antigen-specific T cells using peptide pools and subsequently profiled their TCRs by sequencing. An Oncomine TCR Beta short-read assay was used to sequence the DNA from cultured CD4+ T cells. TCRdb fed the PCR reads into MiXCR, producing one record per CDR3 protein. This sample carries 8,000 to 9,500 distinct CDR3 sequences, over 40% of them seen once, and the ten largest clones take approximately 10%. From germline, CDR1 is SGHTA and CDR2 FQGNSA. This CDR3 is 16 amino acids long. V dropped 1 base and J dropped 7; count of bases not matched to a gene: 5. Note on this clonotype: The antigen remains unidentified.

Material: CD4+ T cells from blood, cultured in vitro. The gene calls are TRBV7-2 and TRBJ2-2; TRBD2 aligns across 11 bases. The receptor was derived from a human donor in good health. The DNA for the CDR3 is TGTGCCAGCAGCTTAGAAGGGACTAGCGGCAGCGGGGAGCTGTTTTTT. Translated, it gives CASSLEGTSGSGELFF.